These 28 T cell receptor beta chains came from one sample sequenced in a study of blood T cell repertoires in COVID-19. Assay used: immunoSEQ multiplex PCR; TCRdb lists only in-frame clones, some missing. The table shows 200,000 to 300,000 clones, with 84% occurring only once. Sequencing was carried out using peripheral blood. The receptors originated from a man between 50 and 59 years old with acute or convalescent COVID-19.

The rearrangement uses TRBV5-1 and TRBJ2-5; D gene ambiguous. Deletions cut 1 base from V and 0 bases from J, with 7 bases between. Looked up from germline, CDR1 is SGHRS and CDR2 is YFSETQ. There are 14 residues in the CDR3. Written as DNA, the CDR3 is TGCGCCAGCAGCTTGAACGGGTACCAAGAGACCCAGTACTTC. It specifies CASSLNGYQETQYF.

This clone was observed a single time. The V gene is TRBV21-1, the J gene TRBJ2-1; TRBD2 is the table's D call and was not checked against the DNA. TRBV21-1 is annotated as a pseudogene. This CDR3 has 19 amino acids. The CDR3 DNA reads as TGTGCCAGCAGCAAAGTGGGACTAGCGGGTCAGAGAGGGGTTTATGAGCAGTTCTTC. This sequence encodes CASSKVGLAGQRGVYEQFF.

The V call is TRBV29-1, the J call TRBJ2-4; 7 bases agree with TRBD1. The CDR3 runs 14 residues. Germline loops: CDR1 SQVTM, CDR2 ANQGSEA. Losses at the gene ends were 6 bases for V and 5 bases for J; bases not matched to a gene: 10. The CDR3 DNA reads as TGCAGCGTCGGAAGGACAGGTCGTGAAAACATTCAGTACTTC. Its translation: CSVGRTGRENIQYF.

CDR3 bases: TGTGCCAGCAGTTTAAGCGGGAGGCCCGGCGGGGAGCTGTTTTTT. It is translated as CASSLSGRPGGELFF. J is TRBJ2-2 and V is TRBV27, with 9 positions matching TRBD2. CDR3 size: 15 residues. J lost 7 bases, V lost 2 bases, and 5 bases had no gene match. CDR1 and CDR2 from the germline V gene are MNHEY and SMNVEV (reference sequence).

The rearrangement links TRBV30 to TRBJ2-1, with 11 bases fitting TRBD2. This CDR3 has 16 amino acids. Germline V gives CDR1 GTSNPN, CDR2 SVGIG (reference sequence). Trimming removed 2 bases from V and 4 bases from J; junction bases left unmatched: 7. CDR3 coding DNA: TGTGCCTGGAGTAAAGGGACTAGCGGCCTATACAATGAGCAGTTCTTC. This encodes CAWSKGTSGLYNEQFF. The whole variable domain, remainder taken from reference TRBV30 and TRBJ2-1, is SQTIHQWPATLVQPVGSPLSLECTVEGTSNPNLYWYRQAAGRGLQLLFYSVGIGQISSEVPQNLSASRPQDRQFILSSKKLLLSDSGFYLCAWSKGTSGLYNEQFFGPGTRLTVL.

The rearrangement uses TRBV2 and TRBJ2-5, with 7 bases lining up with TRBD2. The CDR3 totals 13 residues. Germline trimming cut 8 bases from V and 5 bases from J; bases unmatched to any gene: 8. Germline V gene data show CDR1 as SNHLY and CDR2 as FYNNEI. In nucleotides, the CDR3 is TGTGCCAGCGGGTTGAGCGGGGACGAGACCCAGTACTTC. It is translated as CASGLSGDETQYF.

This clone is a singleton in its sample. V and J are TRBV28 and TRBJ1-3; tentatively, D is TRBD1 (6 bases). Germline-derived CDR1 and CDR2 are MDHEN and SYDVKM. This CDR3 has 15 amino acids. V was trimmed by 3 bases and J by 3 bases, leaving 12 bases between them. The CDR3 coding sequence is TGTGCCAGCAGTTTTGGGGGGGCGGGTGGAAACACCATATATTTT. Amino acid sequence: CASSFGGAGGNTIYF.

This chain links TRBV18 with TRBJ2-1; weak D call: TRBD2 (5 bases). The CDR3 loop spans 13 amino acids. The germline V and J ends were trimmed by 4 bases and 7 bases, with 11 bases remaining between them. CDR1 KGHSH and CDR2 LQKENI come from the germline V gene. This CDR3 is CASSRTSENEQFF. CDR3 in DNA: TGTGCCAGCTCACGGACTTCGGAAAATGAGCAGTTCTTC. Full variable domain (remainder filled in from reference TRBV18 and TRBJ2-1): NAGVMQNPRHLVRRRGQEARLRCSPMKGHSHVYWYRQLPEEGLKFMVYLQKENIIDESGMPKERFSAEFPKEGPSILRIQQVVRGDSAAYFCASSRTSENEQFFGPGTRLTVL.

The gene calls are TRBV11-3 and TRBJ2-5, with 8 positions matching TRBD1. V shed 3 bases and J 5 bases; nucleotides not matched to a gene: 5. The CDR3 has 14 residues. Germline V lookup: CDR1 SGHNT, CDR2 YENEEA. CDR3 coding DNA: TGTGCCAGCAGCTTCACAGGGGGGAGGGAGACCCAGTACTTC. Its protein is CASSFTGGRETQYF.

This chain connects TRBV11-2 to TRBJ1-3, with a tentative D call TRBD1 (5 bases). From germline, CDR1 is SGHAT and CDR2 FQNNGV. V shed 5 bases and J shed 4 bases, with 24 bases lying between them. CDR3 length: 18 amino acids. DNA of the CDR3: TGTGCCAGCAGCCACGACAGCCATGACAGAGCGAGAGGAAACACCATATATTTT. Protein: CASSHDSHDRARGNTIYF.

The chain couples TRBV24-1 to TRBJ2-7, with 8 bases fitting TRBD2. The CDR3 is 14 residues long. Per germline, CDR1 KGHDR and CDR2 SFDVKD. V lost 9 bases to trimming and J lost 0 bases; unmatched junction nucleotides: 6. CDR3 DNA sequence: TGTGCCACCGGGGATAGCGGGAACTCCTACGAGCAGTACTTC. Protein sequence: CATGDSGNSYEQYF.

The rearrangement uses TRBV24-1 and TRBJ1-1, with 9 bases fitting TRBD1. CDR3 size: 14 residues. Losses at the gene ends were 7 bases for V and 4 bases for J; bases not matched to a gene: 6. Germline V CDR1 and CDR2: KGHDR, SFDVKD. CDR3 nucleotide sequence: TGTGCCACCAGAGATACAGGGGGCCGCACTGAAGCTTTCTTT. It encodes CATRDTGGRTEAFF.

The chain is built from TRBV4-1 and TRBJ2-7; 13 bases are shared with TRBD2. Germline V CDR1 and CDR2: MGHRA, YSYEKL. Unmatched junction bases numbered 10, after V lost 3 bases and J lost 5 bases. The CDR3 has 17 residues. The CDR3 loop is CASSHHGLAGVIHEQYF. DNA of the CDR3: TGCGCCAGCAGCCATCACGGACTAGCGGGAGTCATCCACGAGCAGTACTTC.

This chain's CDR3 is CASSPGQGTNEKLFF. The CDR3 nucleotides read TGTGCCAGCAGCCCGGGACAGGGAACTAATGAAAAACTGTTTTTT. The V and J genes are TRBV5-8 and TRBJ1-4; 9 bases line up with TRBD1. CDR1 SGHTS and CDR2 YDEGEE come from the germline V gene. The CDR3 totals 15 residues. V shed 4 bases, J shed 1 base, and the junction held 2 bases outside the gene matches.

V and J are TRBV3-1 (or the pseudogene TRBV3-2) and TRBJ2-7; 14 bases line up with TRBD2. The CDR3 loop spans 16 amino acids. CDR1 is LGHDT, CDR2 YNNKEL, per germline (reference sequence). V lost 4 bases to trimming and J lost 2 bases; unmatched junction nucleotides: 4. CDR3 loop: CASSLQTSGRAYEQYF. For the CDR3, the DNA is TGTGCCAGCAGCCTACAGACTAGCGGGAGGGCCTACGAGCAGTACTTC.

The genes are TRBV11-2 and TRBJ1-3; 7 positions match TRBD1. With 4 bases clipped from V and 3 bases from J, the junction kept 15 bases outside the gene matches. This CDR3 region has 18 residues. Germline loops: CDR1 SGHAT, CDR2 FQNNGV. The CDR3 DNA reads TGTGCCAGCAGCTCCCGACCGGTAACAGGGGTCATTGGAAACACCATATATTTT. Encoded protein: CASSSRPVTGVIGNTIYF.

V and J are TRBV19 and TRBJ2-7, with D perhaps TRBD2 (6 bases). The germline V gene encodes CDR1 LNHDA and CDR2 SQIVND (reference sequence). The CDR3 sequence is 15 residues long. Deletions cut 3 bases from V and 2 bases from J, with 14 bases between. CDR3 residues: CASSIAGSRAYEQYF. The CDR3 DNA is TGTGCCAGTAGTATTGCGGGGTCCAGAGCCTACGAGCAGTACTTC.

The V gene is TRBV5-1, the J gene TRBJ1-1, with 7 bases fitting TRBD1. The junction had 13 bases not matched to a gene; V was cut back by 0 bases and J by 11 bases. The V gene's germline CDR1 is SGHRS and CDR2 YFSETQ. This CDR3 comprises 15 residues. CDR3: CASSLVTQGPYGAFF. The CDR3 DNA reads TGCGCCAGCAGCTTGGTAACACAGGGGCCTTACGGGGCTTTCTTT. Full variable domain (rest looked up from reference TRBV5-1 and TRBJ1-1): KAGVTQTPRYLIKTRGQQVTLSCSPISGHRSVSWYQQTPGQGLQFLFEYFSETQRNKGNFPGRFSGRQFSNSRSEMNVSTLELGDSALYLCASSLVTQGPYGAFFGQGTRLTVV.

This chain uses TRBV28 with TRBJ2-1, with TRBD2 matching over 8 bases. The CDR3 totals 11 residues. V lost 7 bases to trimming and J lost 15 bases; unmatched junction nucleotides: 8. Germline loops: CDR1 MDHEN, CDR2 SYDVKM. Written as DNA, the CDR3 is TGTGCCAGCATCAGCGGGGGAAGAGGGTTCTTC. Encoded protein: CASISGGRGFF.

The rearrangement uses TRBV19 and TRBJ1-5; the D is unclear. CDR1 LNHDA and CDR2 SQIVND come from the germline V gene (reference sequence). V was trimmed by 6 bases and J by 4 bases, leaving 16 bases between them. The CDR3 has 15 residues. CDR3 coding DNA: TGTGCCAGTAGGGGATTTGGAGGGATGAATCAGCCCCAGCATTTT. This sequence encodes CASRGFGGMNQPQHF.

V gene TRBV5-1 combines with J gene TRBJ2-7, with TRBD1 matching 8 bases. The length of the CDR3 is 14 residues. Germline V CDR1 and CDR2: SGHRS, YFSETQ. J lost 4 bases, V lost 4 bases, and 7 bases had no gene match. CDR3 DNA: TGCGCCAGCAGCCAAGGACAGGGACTTTACGAGCAGTACTTC. Its translation: CASSQGQGLYEQYF.

The rearrangement joins TRBV18 to TRBJ2-5; 8 nucleotides line up with TRBD2. CDR3 length: 14 residues. Germline V gives CDR1 KGHSH, CDR2 LQKENI. Losses at the gene ends were 4 bases for V and 2 bases for J; bases not matched to a gene: 3. CDR3 sequence: CASSRAGEQETQYF. DNA of the CDR3: TGTGCCAGCTCACGAGCGGGGGAACAAGAGACCCAGTACTTC.

This clone has a single count. This chain connects TRBV9 to TRBJ2-5, with 9 bases identical to TRBD1. V lost 1 base to trimming and J lost 5 bases; unmatched junction nucleotides: 9. The germline V gene encodes CDR1 SGDLS and CDR2 YYNGEE. The CDR3 spans 16 residues. The CDR3 DNA reads as TGTGCCAGCAGCGTATCAGACAGGGGGGATCGGGAGACCCAGTACTTC. Its translation is CASSVSDRGDRETQYF.

This clone was observed a single time. The genes are TRBV11-3 and TRBJ2-7; perhaps TRBD1 as D (5 bases). The CDR3 runs to 13 residues. CDR1 is SGHNT, CDR2 YENEEA, per germline. V shed 5 bases and J shed 1 base, with 9 bases lying between them. The CDR3 DNA sequence: TGTGCCAGCAGCCCCCGACAGTCCTACGAGCAGTACTTC. Amino acid sequence: CASSPRQSYEQYF.

V usage is TRBV6-5 and J usage is TRBJ1-2, with 9 nucleotides matching TRBD1. This CDR3 comprises 14 residues. Germline V gives CDR1 MNHEY, CDR2 SVGAGI. The junction had 4 bases not matched to a gene; V was cut back by 6 bases and J by 2 bases. In DNA, the CDR3 is TGTGCCAGCAGCGTACAGGGGGCGAACTATGGCTACACCTTC. Protein sequence: CASSVQGANYGYTF.

The chain couples TRBV25-1 to TRBJ2-3, with D possibly TRBD2 on 6 matching bases. V was pared by 2 bases and J by 0 bases, with 15 bases between. The CDR3 runs 17 residues. Germline V gene sequence: CDR1 MGHDK, CDR2 SYGVNS. CDR3: CASSEKWGLYSTDTQYF. CDR3 DNA sequence: TGTGCCAGCAGTGAAAAGTGGGGACTGTATAGCACAGATACGCAGTATTTT.

V is TRBV6-5 and J is TRBJ2-3; 7 nucleotides match TRBD1. Per the germline V gene, CDR1 is MNHEY and CDR2 is SVGAGI. This CDR3 contains 15 residues. V was clipped by 2 bases and J by 2 bases; unmatched bases: 4. This CDR3 reads CASSYSTGVTDTQYF. In nucleotides, the CDR3 is TGTGCCAGCAGTTACAGTACAGGGGTCACAGATACGCAGTATTTT.

CDR3 sequence reads: CASSLASGGSTDTQYF. Here the CDR3 DNA reads TGCGCCAGCAGCTTGGCCAGCGGGGGAAGCACAGATACGCAGTATTTT. The V gene is TRBV5-1, the J gene TRBJ2-3; TRBD2 agrees at 8 bases. J lost 0 bases, V lost 0 bases, and 3 bases had no gene match. This CDR3 is built from 16 residues. The germline CDR1 and CDR2 sequences are SGHRS and YFSETQ. Full variable domain (remainder filled in from reference TRBV5-1 and TRBJ2-3): KAGVTQTPRYLIKTRGQQVTLSCSPISGHRSVSWYQQTPGQGLQFLFEYFSETQRNKGNFPGRFSGRQFSNSRSEMNVSTLELGDSALYLCASSLASGGSTDTQYFGPGTRLTVL.